Listed here is a single TCR beta chain. In the study's own analysis: Counts of nucleated cells, estimated from reference gene primer amplification, were obtained. The method was immunoSEQ multiplex PCR; TCRdb's version includes in-frame clones alone and lacks a portion of them. The V and J calls and clone size are taken from that table; D and trimming were inferred from the DNA. The sample gives about 160,000 clones, more than 75% of which show up once; 15% to 20% is in the top ten. The data stem from a study of blood T cell repertoires in COVID-19. The germline CDR1 and CDR2 sequences are MNHNS and SASEGT. The CDR3 has 19 residues. Trimming took 0 bases from V and 1 from J; bases not matched to a gene: 7.

The clonotype originates from a man aged 60 to 69 with active or convalescent COVID-19. Specimen: peripheral blood. This chain connects TRBV6-1 to TRBJ2-3; TRBD2 matches at 13 bases. The CDR3 DNA sequence: TGTGCCAGCAGTGAAGCGCAAGGACTAGCGGGAGTGGGCACAGATACGCAGTATTTT. It encodes CASSEAQGLAGVGTDTQYF.